This TCR delta chain was sequenced in a study of γδ T cells in repeated Plasmodium falciparum infection. The study's findings and limits: In Vdelta2-negative, largely Vdelta1+, gammadelta repertoires, repeated controlled infections appeared to drive clonal selection waves.

A remark on this clone: As yet, its antigen is unknown. The protein TCRdb lists belongs to a much larger clone and differs from this DNA's translation at residue 10, which points to a read error; the protein shown is made from the DNA.

Bulk repertoires came from Vgamma9/Vdelta2+ or Vdelta2-negative gammadelta T cells flow-sorted from PBMC. TCRdb re-called clones from the multiplex PCR reads using CATT. Counted here are roughly 50,000 delta-chain clones, around 1.6% occurring once; the ten biggest clones make up over 6.5%. Germline assignment: CDR1 TSWWSYY and CDR2 QGS. The CDR3 runs to 17 residues. Trimming cost V 1 base and J 2 bases, with 17 bases left between them. The clonotype comes from a pool of human donors (malaria-infected and uninfected, not separated). What was sequenced was gamma-delta T cells from blood. V and J are TRDV1 and TRDJ1; a weak D match, TRDD3 (6 bases). CDR3: CALGERLRGCGTDKLIF. The CDR3 DNA is TGTGCTCTTGGGGAACGCCTAAGGGGATGCGGAACCGATAAACTCATCTTT.